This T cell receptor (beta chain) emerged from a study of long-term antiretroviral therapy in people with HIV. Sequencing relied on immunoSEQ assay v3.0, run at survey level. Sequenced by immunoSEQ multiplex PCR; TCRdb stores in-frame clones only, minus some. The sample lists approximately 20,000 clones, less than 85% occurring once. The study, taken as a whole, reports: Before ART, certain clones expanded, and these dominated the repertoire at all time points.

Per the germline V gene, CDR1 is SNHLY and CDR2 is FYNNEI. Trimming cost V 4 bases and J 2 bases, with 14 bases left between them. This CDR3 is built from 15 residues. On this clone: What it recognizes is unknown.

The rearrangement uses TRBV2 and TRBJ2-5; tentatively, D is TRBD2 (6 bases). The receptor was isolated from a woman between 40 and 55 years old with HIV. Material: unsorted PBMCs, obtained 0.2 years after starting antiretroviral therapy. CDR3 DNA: TGTGCCAGCAGTGCGCAGGGAGGTGATCAAGAGACCCAGTACTTC. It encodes CASSAQGGDQETQYF.